These 18 T cell receptor beta chains came from one sample sequenced in a study of cytomegalovirus exposure and HLA in healthy donors. Researchers ran the PCR with 60 Vbeta and 13 Jbeta primers. Assay: immunoSEQ multiplex PCR; the TCRdb copy retains only in-frame clones and omits some. The data contain 150,000 to 200,000 clones, around 80% of them seen just once; the ten biggest clones take up about 1%. The source material was PBMCs. These receptors came from a woman aged 40 to 50 in good health and CMV-seronegative.

The rearrangement joins TRBV28 to TRBJ2-7; the D gene is possibly TRBD1 (6 bases). V was pared by 7 bases and J by 6 bases, with 16 bases between. The CDR3 sequence is 13 residues long. The V gene's germline CDR1 is MDHEN and CDR2 SYDVKM. The CDR3 nucleotides are TGTGCCAGCACCCTAACAGGGCCGGGCGAGCAGTACTTC. Its translation is CASTLTGPGEQYF.

The rearrangement links TRBV7-6 to TRBJ1-4; 9 bases agree with TRBD1. There are 17 residues in the CDR3. The germline V gene encodes CDR1 SGHVS and CDR2 FNYEAQ. V gave up 4 bases and J gave up 10 bases; unmatched junction bases: 16. CDR3 in DNA: TGTGCCAGCAGCTCCCCCTGGGTGGGACAGGGAGTGGTAAAACTGTTTTTT. Protein product: CASSSPWVGQGVVKLFF.

The chain is built from TRBV27 and TRBJ2-7, with 7 bases that match TRBD2. V lost 5 bases to trimming and J lost 1 base; unmatched junction nucleotides: 8. CDR1 is MNHEY, CDR2 SMNVEV, per germline (reference sequence). CDR3 size: 15 residues. The CDR3 reads CASSPAASGSYEQYF. The CDR3 DNA is TGTGCCAGCAGTCCAGCGGCTAGCGGATCCTACGAGCAGTACTTC.

This clone was seen a handful of times. This sequence joins TRBV6-1 and TRBJ1-5; TRBD1 matches at 7 bases. The CDR3 has 15 amino acids. V was clipped by 4 bases and J by 6 bases; unmatched bases: 9. Germline lookup yields CDR1 MNHNS and CDR2 SASEGT. CDR3 DNA: TGTGCCAGCAGTGCCTTTGAAACAGGGGTTCAGCCCCAGCATTTT. Amino acid sequence: CASSAFETGVQPQHF.

The V gene is TRBV19, the J gene TRBJ1-2; 8 bases match TRBD1. The CDR3 is 16 amino acids. With 4 bases clipped from V and 5 bases from J, the junction kept 12 bases outside the gene matches. Germline values: CDR1 LNHDA, CDR2 SQIVND (reference sequence). The DNA for the CDR3 is TGTGCCAGTAGTACCCCCCCCAGGGGGCGAGAGTATGGCTACACCTTC. Translating gives CASSTPPRGREYGYTF.

The chain uses TRBV5-4 and TRBJ1-1; D ambiguous. The CDR3 is 17 amino acids. The germline V gene encodes CDR1 SGHNT and CDR2 YYREEE (reference sequence). The V end was cut by 0 bases, the J end by 0 bases, with 15 bases between. The CDR3 spells CASSLEAGFLMNTEAFF. The CDR3 DNA reads TGTGCCAGCAGCTTGGAGGCAGGCTTCCTGATGAACACTGAAGCTTTCTTT.

The chain links TRBV2 to TRBJ2-3, with 8 bases aligning to TRBD2. Germline assignment: CDR1 SNHLY and CDR2 FYNNEI. V lost 10 bases and J lost 6; bases outside the gene matches: 12. CDR3 length equals 14 residues. The chain's CDR3 is CATGREGPPDTQYF. The CDR3 bases are TGTGCCACCGGACGGGAGGGCCCTCCCGATACGCAGTATTTT. The full variable domain, rest sourced from reference TRBV2 and TRBJ2-3, is EPEVTQTPSHQVTQMGQEVILRCVPISNHLYFYWYRQILGQKVEFLVSFYNNEISEKSEIFDDQFSVERPDGSNFTLKIRSTKLEDSAMYFCATGREGPPDTQYFGPGTRLTVL.

The genes are TRBV19 and TRBJ2-3; TRBD2 agrees at 9 bases. The trim removed 5 bases at V and 3 bases at J, leaving 9 bases unmatched. Per the germline V gene, CDR1 is LNHDA and CDR2 is SQIVND (reference sequence). The CDR3 has 16 residues. The CDR3 reads CASSFPAGGVTDTQYF. As DNA, the CDR3 is TGTGCCAGTAGTTTCCCAGCGGGAGGCGTTACAGATACGCAGTATTTT.

The V call is TRBV7-8, the J call TRBJ1-1; D call uncertain. CDR1 and CDR2 (germline): SGHVS, FQNEAQ. V shed 5 bases and J shed 3 bases, with 13 bases lying between them. This CDR3 spans 14 amino acids. The CDR3: CASSPWESYTEAFF. CDR3 nucleotides: TGTGCCAGCAGCCCTTGGGAGTCTTACACTGAAGCTTTCTTT.

This rearrangement joins TRBV27 to TRBJ1-2, with D uncertain. CDR1 is MNHEY, CDR2 SMNVEV, per germline (reference sequence). Trimming left V 6 bases short and J 2 bases short, with 10 bases between. The CDR3 totals 13 residues. The CDR3 DNA reads as TGTGCCAGCAGCCCGAGGGTGAACTATGGCTACACCTTC. This gives the protein CASSPRVNYGYTF.

This chain links TRBV5-8 with TRBJ1-2, with D unresolved. Deletions cut 7 bases from V and 4 bases from J, with 14 bases between. In germline, CDR1 is SGHTS, CDR2 YDEGEE. This CDR3 region has 13 residues. CDR3 DNA sequence: TGTGCCAGCTTAACCCGAGGTAGCTATGGCTACACCTTC. Translated: CASLTRGSYGYTF.

The J gene is TRBJ1-1, the V gene TRBV6-6; TRBD1 might be the D (5 bases). Per germline, CDR1 MNHNY and CDR2 SVGAGI (reference sequence). The CDR3 loop spans 14 amino acids. Between the trimmed V and J ends, which lost 4 bases and 1 base, there was a span of 10 bases. CDR3 nucleotide sequence: TGTGCCAGCAGTTGGCGGCAGGGGAACACTGAAGCTTTCTTT. Amino acid sequence: CASSWRQGNTEAFF.

This chain links TRBV7-3 with TRBJ1-2; TRBD1 is a possible D gene (5 bases). V lost 1 base and J lost 1, with 10 bases in between. Germline-derived CDR1 and CDR2 are SGHTA and FQGTGA. This CDR3 has 15 amino acids. This chain's CDR3 is CASSLSGGDNYGYTF. The CDR3 DNA sequence: TGTGCCAGCAGCTTAAGTGGGGGGGATAACTATGGCTACACCTTC.

The rearrangement uses TRBV19 and TRBJ2-2; D may be TRBD1 (5 bases). This CDR3 comprises 14 residues. Germline V lookup: CDR1 LNHDA, CDR2 SQIVND (reference sequence). V gave up 4 bases and J gave up 6 bases, with 12 bases separating them. The CDR3 loop is CASSTLAGPGELFF. DNA of the CDR3: TGTGCCAGTAGTACCCTCGCAGGGCCCGGGGAGCTGTTTTTT.

This clone was seen a few times. This chain connects TRBV30 to TRBJ2-7; perhaps TRBD2 as D (5 bases). V lost 5 bases and J 4 bases, leaving 12 bases between the germline ends. This CDR3 is built from 12 residues. Germline values: CDR1 GTSNPN, CDR2 SVGIG (reference sequence). CDR3 nucleotides: TGTGCCTGGGGTGGGAGCTTATACGAGCAGTACTTC. Translated: CAWGGSLYEQYF.

The table lists this clone with a few counts. The chain couples TRBV6-1 to TRBJ2-5; TRBD2 is a possible D gene (6 bases). The CDR3 sequence is 14 residues long. Germline V gene data show CDR1 as MNHNS and CDR2 as SASEGT. V dropped 4 bases and J dropped 1 base, with 10 bases sitting between them. The CDR3 sequence is CASSVGGAQETQYF. CDR3 nucleotide sequence: TGTGCCAGCAGTGTCGGGGGAGCCCAAGAGACCCAGTACTTC.

The V and J genes are TRBV11-3 and TRBJ2-1, with 8 bases matching TRBD2. There are 14 residues in the CDR3. V dropped 5 bases and J dropped 6; count of bases not matched to a gene: 6. The germline gives CDR1 SGHNT, CDR2 YENEEA. CDR3 DNA sequence: TGTGCCAGCAGCAAGGGACTAGAAGGCAATGAGCAGTTCTTC. It codes for CASSKGLEGNEQFF.

The chain has TRBV11-3 and TRBJ2-3; 7 bases line up with TRBD2. There are 16 residues in the CDR3. Germline CDR1 reads SGHNT; CDR2 reads YENEEA. With V trimmed by 4 bases and J by 2 bases, 9 bases remained unmatched. As DNA, the CDR3 is TGTGCCAGCAGCTCTAGGGCGCGGGAGAACACAGATACGCAGTATTTT. This gives the protein CASSSRARENTDTQYF.